The source of this T cell receptor beta chain is a study of shared clonotypes between healthy human individuals. Germline V CDR1 and CDR2: MNHEY, SMNVEV (reference sequence). The CDR3 runs to 15 residues. The ends were cut back, 7 bases at V and 4 bases at J, with 16 bases in the middle. The repertoire was sequenced with immunoSEQ multiplex PCR; TCRdb's copy has only in-frame clones and lacks some. Of fewer than 600,000 clones listed, 70% to 80% are singletons. Sequenced: PBMCs. The sequence was obtained from a woman in her 40s in good health. Some clones in this sample may be carry-over from other donors' samples. The V gene is TRBV27, the J gene TRBJ2-2; D is possibly TRBD2 (7 bases). The chain's CDR3 is CASTGGGSGTGELFF. The CDR3, as DNA: TGTGCCAGCACCGGGGGCGGGAGTGGCACCGGGGAGCTGTTTTTT.